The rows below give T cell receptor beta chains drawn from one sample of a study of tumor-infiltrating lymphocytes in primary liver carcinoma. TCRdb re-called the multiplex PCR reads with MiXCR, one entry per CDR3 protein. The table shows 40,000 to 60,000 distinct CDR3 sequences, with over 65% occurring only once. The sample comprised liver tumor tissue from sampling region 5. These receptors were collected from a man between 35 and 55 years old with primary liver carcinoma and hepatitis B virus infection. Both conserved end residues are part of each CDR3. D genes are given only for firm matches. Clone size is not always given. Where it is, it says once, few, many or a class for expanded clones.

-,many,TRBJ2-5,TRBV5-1,TGCGCCAGCAGCTTGGGAGGACAGCAAGAGACCCAGTACTTC,CASSLGGQQETQYF
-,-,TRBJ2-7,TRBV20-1,TGCAGTGCGAGGGACACAAGGATTCCAACCTACGAGCAGTACTTC,CSARDTRIPTYEQYF
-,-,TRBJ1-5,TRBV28,TGTGCCAGCAGTTTACCGGGTACCATCAATCGGCCCCAGCATTTT,CASSLPGTINRPQHF
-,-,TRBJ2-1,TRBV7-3,TGTGCCAGCAGCTTATTAGCTTCGGCCTACAATGAGCAGTTCTTC,CASSLLASAYNEQFF
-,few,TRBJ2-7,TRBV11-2,TGTGCCAGCAGCTTAACGGACGGCGCCTACGAGAAGTACTTC,CASSLTDGAYEKYF
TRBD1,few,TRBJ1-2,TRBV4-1,TGCGCCAGCAGCCAAGGGGACAGGAACTATGGCTACACCTTC,CASSQGDRNYGYTF
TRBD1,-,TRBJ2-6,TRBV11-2,TGTGCCAGCAGCTTAAGACAGGGGGGCCCCTCTGGGGCCAACGTCCTGACTTTC,CASSLRQGGPSGANVLTF
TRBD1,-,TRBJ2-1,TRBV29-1,TGCAGCGTTGAAGGACAGGGGTCTTACAATGAGCAGTTCTTC,CSVEGQGSYNEQFF
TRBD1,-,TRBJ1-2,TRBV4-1,TGCGCCAGCAGCACCACAGGGGAGGGCTATGGTTGCACCTTC,CASSTTGEGYGCTF
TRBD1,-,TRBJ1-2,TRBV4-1,TGCGCCAGCAGCTGCCGACCGACAGGGACGGGCTATGGCTACACCTTC,CASSCRPTGTGYGYTF
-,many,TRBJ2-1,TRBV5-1,TGCGCCAGCAGCTTGGGCGGACATGAGCAGTTCTTC,CASSLGGHEQFF
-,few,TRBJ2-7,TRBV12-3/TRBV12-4,TGTGCCAGCAGGTCACGAGGAGAGGGGAACTACGAGCAGTACTTC,CASRSRGEGNYEQYF